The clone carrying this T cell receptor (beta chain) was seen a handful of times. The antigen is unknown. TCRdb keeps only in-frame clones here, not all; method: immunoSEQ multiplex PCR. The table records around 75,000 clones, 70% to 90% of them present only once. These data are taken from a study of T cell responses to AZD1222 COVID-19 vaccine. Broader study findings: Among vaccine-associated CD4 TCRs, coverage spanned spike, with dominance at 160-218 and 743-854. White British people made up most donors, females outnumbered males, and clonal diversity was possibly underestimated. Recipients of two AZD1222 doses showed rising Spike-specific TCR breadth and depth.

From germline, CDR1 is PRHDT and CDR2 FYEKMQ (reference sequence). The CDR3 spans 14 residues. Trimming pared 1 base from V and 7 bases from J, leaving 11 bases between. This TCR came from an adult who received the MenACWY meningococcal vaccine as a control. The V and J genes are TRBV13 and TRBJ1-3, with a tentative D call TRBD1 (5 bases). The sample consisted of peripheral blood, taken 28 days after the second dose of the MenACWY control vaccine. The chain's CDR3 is CASSLAGKRNTIYF. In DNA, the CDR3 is TGTGCCAGCAGCTTAGCAGGGAAAAGGAACACCATATATTTT.